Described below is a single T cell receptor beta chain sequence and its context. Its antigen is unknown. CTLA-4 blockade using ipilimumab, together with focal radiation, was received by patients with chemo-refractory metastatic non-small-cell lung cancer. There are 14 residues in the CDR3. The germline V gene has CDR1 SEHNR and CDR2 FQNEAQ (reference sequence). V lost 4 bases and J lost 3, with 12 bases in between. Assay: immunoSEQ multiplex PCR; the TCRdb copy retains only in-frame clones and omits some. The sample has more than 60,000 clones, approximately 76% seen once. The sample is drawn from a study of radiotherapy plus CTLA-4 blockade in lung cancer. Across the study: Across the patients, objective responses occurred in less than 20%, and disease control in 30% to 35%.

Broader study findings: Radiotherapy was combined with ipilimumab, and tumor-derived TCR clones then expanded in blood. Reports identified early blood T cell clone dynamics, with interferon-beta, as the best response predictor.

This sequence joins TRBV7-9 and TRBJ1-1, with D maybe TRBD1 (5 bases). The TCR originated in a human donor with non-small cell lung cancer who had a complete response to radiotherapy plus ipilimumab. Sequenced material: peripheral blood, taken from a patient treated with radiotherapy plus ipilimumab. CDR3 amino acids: CASSYWGGDTEAFF. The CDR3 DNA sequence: TGTGCCAGCAGCTACTGGGGGGGGGACACTGAAGCTTTCTTT.